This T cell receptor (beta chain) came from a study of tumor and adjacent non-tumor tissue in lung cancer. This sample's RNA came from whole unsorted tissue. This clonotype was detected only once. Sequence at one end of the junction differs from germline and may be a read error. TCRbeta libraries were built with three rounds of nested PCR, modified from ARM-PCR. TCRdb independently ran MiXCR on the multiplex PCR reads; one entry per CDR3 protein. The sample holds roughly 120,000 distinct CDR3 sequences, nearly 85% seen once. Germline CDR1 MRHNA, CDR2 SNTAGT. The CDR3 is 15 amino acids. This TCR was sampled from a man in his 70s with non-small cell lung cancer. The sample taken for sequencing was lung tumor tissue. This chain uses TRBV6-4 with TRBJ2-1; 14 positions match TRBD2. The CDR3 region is CTSSHGTSGGNEQLF. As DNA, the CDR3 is TGTACCAGCAGTCACGGGACTAGCGGGGGAAATGAGCAGCTCTTC.